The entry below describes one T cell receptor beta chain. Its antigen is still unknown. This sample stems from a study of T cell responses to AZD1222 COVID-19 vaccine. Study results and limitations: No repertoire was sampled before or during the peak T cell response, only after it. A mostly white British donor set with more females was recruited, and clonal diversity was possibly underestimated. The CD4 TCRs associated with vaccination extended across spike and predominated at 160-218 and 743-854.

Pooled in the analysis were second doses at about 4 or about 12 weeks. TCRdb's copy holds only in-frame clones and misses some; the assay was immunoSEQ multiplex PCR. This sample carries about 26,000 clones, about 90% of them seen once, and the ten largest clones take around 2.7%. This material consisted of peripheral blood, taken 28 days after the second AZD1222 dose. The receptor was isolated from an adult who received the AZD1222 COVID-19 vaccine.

The CDR3 nucleotides read TGTGCCAGCAGCCAAGAACAGGGGGACACTGAAGCTTTCTTT. Residues: CASSQEQGDTEAFF. The V gene is TRBV3-1 (or the pseudogene TRBV3-2), the J gene TRBJ1-1; 8 nucleotides align to TRBD1. Trimming removed 0 bases from V and 3 bases from J; junction bases left unmatched: 0. The CDR3 runs to 14 residues. CDR1 and CDR2 (germline): LGHDT, YNNKEL (reference sequence).